One and the same sample provided the 5 T cell receptor beta chains below, sequenced in a study of T cell responses to AZD1222 COVID-19 vaccine. Sequencing was performed with immunoSEQ multiplex PCR; in TCRdb, only in-frame clones are kept and a portion is missing. Here the sample spans 45,000 to 60,000 clones, around 87% being singletons. The source was peripheral blood, collected on day 0 of AZD1222 vaccination. The receptors were sampled from an adult in good health.

The chain joins TRBV7-2 to TRBJ2-3; D possibly corresponds to TRBD2 (6 bases). Trimming pared 2 bases from V and 1 base from J, leaving 13 bases between. CDR1 and CDR2 (germline): SGHTA, FQGNSA. This CDR3 spans 16 amino acids. The CDR3 sequence: CASSLSPGAGTDTQYF. As DNA, the CDR3 is TGTGCCAGCAGCTTATCGCCGGGAGCAGGCACAGATACGCAGTATTTT.

V is TRBV7-2 and J is TRBJ1-6; TRBD1 might be the D (5 bases). Between the trimmed V and J ends, which lost 1 base and 8 bases, there was a span of 9 bases. CDR1 and CDR2 from the germline V gene are SGHTA and FQGNSA. There are 14 residues in the CDR3. DNA for the CDR3: TGTGCCAGCAGCTTAGAGGGGTTGGATTCACCCCTCCACTTT. This encodes CASSLEGLDSPLHF.

This chain connects TRBV2 to TRBJ2-7; D ambiguous. The CDR3 covers 13 residues. Per germline, CDR1 SNHLY and CDR2 FYNNEI. V shed 4 bases and J shed 4 bases, with 11 bases lying between them. The CDR3 bases are TGTGCCAGCAGTGTCCGGGCAGCTTACGAGCAGTACTTC. Residues: CASSVRAAYEQYF.

The chain recombines TRBV6-4 with TRBJ2-2, with D maybe TRBD2 (6 bases). V was shortened by 6 bases and J by 7 bases, with 15 bases between the two germline ends. The germline V gene has CDR1 MRHNA and CDR2 SNTAGT. The CDR3 loop spans 14 amino acids. In DNA form, the CDR3 reads TGTGCCAGCAGCGGGAGCCAGGGTGGCGGGGAGCTGTTTTTT. Its translation is CASSGSQGGGELFF.

This clone was found once. This chain joins TRBV19 and TRBJ1-1; D remains unclear. V dropped 3 bases and J dropped 1 base, with 12 bases sitting between them. The CDR3 totals 15 residues. Per germline, CDR1 LNHDA and CDR2 SQIVND (reference sequence). CDR3 DNA: TGTGCCAGTAGTATTTTCGGGATGGAGAACACTGAAGCTTTCTTT. Its translation is CASSIFGMENTEAFF.